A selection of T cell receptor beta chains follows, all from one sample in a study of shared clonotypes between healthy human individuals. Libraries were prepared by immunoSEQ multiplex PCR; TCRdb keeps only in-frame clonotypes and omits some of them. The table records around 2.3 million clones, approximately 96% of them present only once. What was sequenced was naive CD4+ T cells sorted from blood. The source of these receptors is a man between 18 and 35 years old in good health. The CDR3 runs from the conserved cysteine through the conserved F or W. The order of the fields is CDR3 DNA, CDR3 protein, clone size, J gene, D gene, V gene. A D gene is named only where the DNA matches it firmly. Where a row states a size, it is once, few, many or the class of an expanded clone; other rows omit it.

DNA: TGTGCCAGCAGCTTGGTAGCGGGAGGGGCAGTCGGGGAGCTGTTTTTT; CDR3: CASSLVAGGAVGELFF; size: NA; J: TRBJ2-2; D: TRBD2; V: TRBV7-2
DNA: TGCGCCAGCAGCCCTGGACCGGGACAGGGCCAAGAGACCCAGTACTTC; CDR3: CASSPGPGQGQETQYF; size: NA; J: TRBJ2-5; D: TRBD1; V: TRBV5-1
DNA: TGTGCCAGCAGCGTAGGGCAGGGGCCGGGGGAGCAGTACTTC; CDR3: CASSVGQGPGEQYF; size: NA; J: TRBJ2-7; D: NA; V: TRBV9
DNA: TGTGCCAGCAGCGTAGGGGGGGATGGTAATTCACCCCTCCACTTT; CDR3: CASSVGGDGNSPLHF; size: NA; J: TRBJ1-6; D: NA; V: TRBV9
DNA: TGCGCCAGCAGCTTGGATGCCTCCCGGGGTGAAGCTTTCTTT; CDR3: CASSLDASRGEAFF; size: NA; J: TRBJ1-1; D: NA; V: TRBV5-1
DNA: TGTGCCAGCAGCATAGCGGACACGTCCTACAATGAGCAGTTCTTC; CDR3: CASSIADTSYNEQFF; size: NA; J: TRBJ2-1; D: NA; V: TRBV9
DNA: TGTGCCAGCAGTTATAGACGAGCCGGGGAGCTGTTTTTT; CDR3: CASSYRRAGELFF; size: NA; J: TRBJ2-2; D: NA; V: TRBV6-5
DNA: TGTGCCAGCAGTGAAGCCAGGACCCCATTTACTGGAAACACCATATATTTT; CDR3: CASSEARTPFTGNTIYF; size: NA; J: TRBJ1-3; D: NA; V: TRBV2
DNA: TGTGCCTGGGGACAGGACTATGGCTACACCTTC; CDR3: CAWGQDYGYTF; size: NA; J: TRBJ1-2; D: TRBD1; V: TRBV30
DNA: TGTGCCAGCAGCAGGGTGAGCGGCACAGATACGCAGTATTTT; CDR3: CASSRVSGTDTQYF; size: once; J: TRBJ2-3; D: NA; V: TRBV9
DNA: TGTGCCAGCAGCTTAGATGGGGCGAGCAATCAGCCCCAGCATTTT; CDR3: CASSLDGASNQPQHF; size: once; J: TRBJ1-5; D: NA; V: TRBV11-2
DNA: TGTGCCAGCTACAGGGGGCGAGAATTCGGCAAAAACATTCAGTACTTC; CDR3: CASYRGREFGKNIQYF; size: NA; J: TRBJ2-4; D: TRBD1; V: TRBV6-4
DNA: TGTGCCAGCAGCTTAGATGGGAGGGTCGATCAGCCCCAGCATTTT; CDR3: CASSLDGRVDQPQHF; size: NA; J: TRBJ1-5; D: NA; V: TRBV7-2
DNA: TGTGCCAGCAGCTTGGCCGGTAGCAGCTCCTACGAGCAGTACTTC; CDR3: CASSLAGSSSYEQYF; size: few; J: TRBJ2-7; D: NA; V: TRBV5-4
DNA: TGCGCCAGCAGTGATCCAGGCGGGGTGGACAGGGGTTTGGGCGGCTACACCTTC; CDR3: CASSDPGGVDRGLGGYTF; size: NA; J: TRBJ1-2; D: TRBD1; V: TRBV10-2
DNA: TGTGCCAGCAGTGAACAGGATGGGAGCTCCTACAATGAGCAGTTCTTC; CDR3: CASSEQDGSSYNEQFF; size: NA; J: TRBJ2-1; D: NA; V: TRBV6-1
DNA: TGCGCCAGCAGCTTCTTCACAGTTTTCTCCTACGAGCAGTACTTC; CDR3: CASSFFTVFSYEQYF; size: NA; J: TRBJ2-7; D: NA; V: TRBV5-1
DNA: TGTGCCAGCAGCCAGGGACAGGGGGGTTACAATGAGCAGTTCTTC; CDR3: CASSQGQGGYNEQFF; size: once; J: TRBJ2-1; D: TRBD1; V: TRBV7-2
DNA: TGTGCCAGCAGTGAAAAGGGGGCGCGCTCACCCCTCCACTTT; CDR3: CASSEKGARSPLHF; size: NA; J: TRBJ1-6; D: TRBD1; V: TRBV6-1
DNA: TGTGCCAGCAGTGCAGCCGGGGGTGGGCACGAGCAGTACTTC; CDR3: CASSAAGGGHEQYF; size: NA; J: TRBJ2-7; D: NA; V: TRBV2
DNA: TGTGCCAGTAGTATGGTCCTTAACTATGGCTACACCTTC; CDR3: CASSMVLNYGYTF; size: NA; J: TRBJ1-2; D: NA; V: TRBV19
DNA: TGCGCCAGCAGTCGACCGACCACAGGGTCTAACGAGCAGTACTTC; CDR3: CASSRPTTGSNEQYF; size: NA; J: TRBJ2-7; D: NA; V: TRBV23-1
DNA: TGCGCCAGCTCGGGGGCGGACAACAATGAGCAGTTCTTC; CDR3: CASSGADNNEQFF; size: NA; J: TRBJ2-1; D: NA; V: TRBV5-1
DNA: TGTGCCAGCACTATCCAGCATGAAAAACTGTTTTTT; CDR3: CASTIQHEKLFF; size: NA; J: TRBJ1-4; D: NA; V: TRBV5-8
DNA: TGTGCCAGCAGGGGGGACGTCGGGACACCCCTCCACTTT; CDR3: CASRGDVGTPLHF; size: few; J: TRBJ1-6; D: NA; V: TRBV2
DNA: TGTGCCAGCAGCCGGGGCGGCGAGACCCAGTACTTC; CDR3: CASSRGGETQYF; size: NA; J: TRBJ2-5; D: NA; V: TRBV11-2
DNA: TGTGCCAGCAGCACGGGACAGGGGGCGAGGGAGCAGTACTTC; CDR3: CASSTGQGAREQYF; size: NA; J: TRBJ2-7; D: TRBD1; V: TRBV7-2
DNA: TGTGCCAGCAGCTACGACAGGGGCCATTCCTACGAGCAGTACTTC; CDR3: CASSYDRGHSYEQYF; size: once; J: TRBJ2-7; D: TRBD1; V: TRBV11-2